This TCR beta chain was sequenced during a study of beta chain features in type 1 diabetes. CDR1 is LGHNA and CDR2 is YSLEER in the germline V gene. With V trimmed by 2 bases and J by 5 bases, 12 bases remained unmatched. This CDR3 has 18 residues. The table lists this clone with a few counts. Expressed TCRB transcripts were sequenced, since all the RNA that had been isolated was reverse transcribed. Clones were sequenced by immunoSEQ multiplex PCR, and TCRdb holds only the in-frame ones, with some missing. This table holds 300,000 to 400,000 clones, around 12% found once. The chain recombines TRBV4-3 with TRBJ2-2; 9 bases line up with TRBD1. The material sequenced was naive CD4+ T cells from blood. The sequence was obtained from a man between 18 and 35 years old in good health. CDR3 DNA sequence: TGCGCCAGCAGCCAACAAGCCAACAGGGGGCGGTTGACCGGGGAGCTGTTTTTT. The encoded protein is CASSQQANRGRLTGELFF.